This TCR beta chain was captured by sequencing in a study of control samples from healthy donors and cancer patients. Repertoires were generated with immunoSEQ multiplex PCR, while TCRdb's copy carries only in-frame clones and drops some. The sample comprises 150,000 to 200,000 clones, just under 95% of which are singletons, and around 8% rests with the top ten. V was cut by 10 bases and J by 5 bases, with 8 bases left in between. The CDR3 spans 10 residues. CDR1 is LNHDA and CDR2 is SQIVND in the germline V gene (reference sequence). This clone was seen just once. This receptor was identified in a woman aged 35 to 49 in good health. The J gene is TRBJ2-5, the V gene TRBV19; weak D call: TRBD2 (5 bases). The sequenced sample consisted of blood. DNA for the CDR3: TGTGCCACGGGGTCCGAGACCCAGTACTTC. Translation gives CATGSETQYF.